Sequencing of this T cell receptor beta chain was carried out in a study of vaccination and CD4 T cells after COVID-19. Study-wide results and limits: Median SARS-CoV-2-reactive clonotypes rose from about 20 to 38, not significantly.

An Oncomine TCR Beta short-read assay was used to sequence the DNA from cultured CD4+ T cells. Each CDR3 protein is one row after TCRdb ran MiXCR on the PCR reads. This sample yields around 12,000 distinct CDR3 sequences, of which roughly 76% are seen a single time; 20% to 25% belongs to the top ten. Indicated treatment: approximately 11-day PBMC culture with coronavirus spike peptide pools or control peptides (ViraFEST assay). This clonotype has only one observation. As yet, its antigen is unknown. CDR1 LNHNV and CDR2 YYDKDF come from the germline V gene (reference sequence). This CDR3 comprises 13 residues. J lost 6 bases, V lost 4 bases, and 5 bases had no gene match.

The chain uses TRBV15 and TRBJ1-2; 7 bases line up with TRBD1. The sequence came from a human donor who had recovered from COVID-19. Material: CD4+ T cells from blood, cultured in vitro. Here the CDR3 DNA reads TGTGCCACCAGCATGAACAGGGGTGATGGCTACACCTTC. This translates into CATSMNRGDGYTF.